A selection of T cell receptor beta chains follows, all from one sample in a study of OX40 agonist ivuxolimab in advanced cancers. Measured with immunoSEQ multiplex PCR; TCRdb has only the in-frame clones, and not every one. This sample has 55,000 to 70,000 clones, with around 81% found just once. The source material was CD4+ or CD8+ T cells sorted from blood, sampled in a trial of the OX40 agonist ivuxolimab. Receptors originate from an adult with an advanced solid tumor such as melanoma, head and neck, liver or kidney cancer. CDR3s include the opening cysteine and the closing phenylalanine or tryptophan. Each record gives: V gene, J gene, CDR3 protein.

V gene: TRBV19
J gene: TRBJ1-1
CDR3 protein: CASRGGGNTEAFF

V gene: TRBV18
J gene: TRBJ2-1
CDR3 protein: CASSPEIWNSYNEQFF

V gene: TRBV7-2
J gene: TRBJ2-1
CDR3 protein: CASSLVGGDEQFF

V gene: TRBV19
J gene: TRBJ2-3
CDR3 protein: CASRLNTDTQYF

V gene: TRBV7-2
J gene: TRBJ2-1
CDR3 protein: CASSLDRPRQFF

V gene: TRBV5-5
J gene: TRBJ2-2
CDR3 protein: CASSRDRVVAGELFF

V gene: TRBV19
J gene: TRBJ1-1
CDR3 protein: CASSRGRYTEAFF

V gene: TRBV5-4
J gene: TRBJ1-2
CDR3 protein: CASSRTGMGYTF

V gene: TRBV28
J gene: TRBJ1-5
CDR3 protein: CASRWMGHPNQPQHF

V gene: TRBV7-7
J gene: TRBJ2-5
CDR3 protein: CASSLGGTSGVGETQYF

V gene: TRBV27
J gene: TRBJ2-7
CDR3 protein: CASSSTGPYEQYF

V gene: TRBV19
J gene: TRBJ2-2
CDR3 protein: CASSIGRSANTGELFF

V gene: TRBV6-5
J gene: .
CDR3 protein: CASSYSTSSYEQYF

V gene: TRBV12-5
J gene: TRBJ1-2
CDR3 protein: CASGLGSGNPRTF

V gene: TRBV7-3
J gene: TRBJ2-3
CDR3 protein: CASSPGAAGSSTDTQYF

V gene: TRBV6-1
J gene: TRBJ2-4
CDR3 protein: CASSVAGNLAKNIQYF

V gene: TRBV7-3
J gene: TRBJ2-2
CDR3 protein: CASSLTPGGQFRGTGELFF

V gene: TRBV4-3
J gene: TRBJ2-7
CDR3 protein: CASRAPDRFSYEQYF

V gene: TRBV28
J gene: TRBJ2-5
CDR3 protein: CASRSDRVLQETQYF

V gene: TRBV19
J gene: TRBJ1-4
CDR3 protein: CASSIAGAYNNEKLFF

V gene: TRBV2
J gene: TRBJ1-2
CDR3 protein: CASISEDAAYGYTF

V gene: TRBV29-1
J gene: TRBJ1-2
CDR3 protein: CSVERGGYGYTF

V gene: TRBV18
J gene: TRBJ2-2
CDR3 protein: CASSPQGSDTGELFF

V gene: TRBV27
J gene: TRBJ2-3
CDR3 protein: CASSLGTGGADTQYF

V gene: TRBV19
J gene: TRBJ2-1
CDR3 protein: CATQVGGQGTHNEQFF

V gene: TRBV18
J gene: TRBJ2-2
CDR3 protein: CASSPPTSSGHTGELFF

V gene: TRBV29-1
J gene: TRBJ1-1
CDR3 protein: CSVEGVRDTEAFF

V gene: TRBV28
J gene: TRBJ2-3
CDR3 protein: CASSSGQQRPDTQYF

V gene: TRBV7-6
J gene: TRBJ2-2
CDR3 protein: CASSLATVSNTGELFF

V gene: TRBV7-3
J gene: TRBJ2-3
CDR3 protein: CASSSKGDPSTDTQYF

V gene: TRBV30
J gene: TRBJ2-1
CDR3 protein: CAWETGVVHNEQFF

V gene: TRBV27
J gene: TRBJ2-1
CDR3 protein: CASSLRGLKSHEQFF